This entry lists 20 T cell receptor beta chains sequenced from one sample in a study of T-cell memory formation after mild COVID-19. TCRdb re-called the 5' RACE reads with MiXCR, one entry per CDR3 protein. The top ten hold under 15% of the sample, which has some 330,000 distinct CDR3 sequences, around 21% seen once. Sequencing input: PBMCs or a T cell subset sorted from them (not recorded which). These receptors all stem from an adult woman who had mild COVID-19 (a few samples of this study predate the infection). Cell type and time point are not known.

This clonotype appeared a few times. Here the CDR3 reads CASSPDPGSDEQFF. In DNA, the CDR3 is TGTGCCAGCAGCCCCGATCCCGGGAGCGATGAGCAGTTCTTC. V is TRBV11-2 and J is TRBJ2-1; TRBD2 might be the D (6 bases). Germline CDR1 and CDR2: SGHAT and FQNNGV. The CDR3 contains 14 residues. The V end lost 5 bases, the J end lost 8 bases, and 16 bases lay between the germline ends.

The genes are TRBV20-1 and TRBJ2-3; D remains ambiguous. This CDR3 is 15 amino acids long. Trimming pared 0 bases from V and 2 bases from J, leaving 12 bases between. Germline CDR1 and CDR2: DFQATT and SNEGSKA (reference sequence). The CDR3: CSARDYQTSTDTQYF. CDR3 bases: TGCAGTGCTAGAGACTACCAGACATCCACAGATACGCAGTATTTT.

This clonotype was detected a few times. V and J are TRBV4-3 and TRBJ2-7; 12 nucleotides line up with TRBD2. Germline V lookup: CDR1 LGHNA, CDR2 YSLEER. V trimming: 3 bases; J trimming: 7 bases; junction bases outside the gene matches: 4. The CDR3 has 14 residues. In DNA, the CDR3 is TGCGCCAGCAGCCAGACTAGCGGGAGAGTAGAGCAGTACTTC. Protein sequence: CASSQTSGRVEQYF.

The gene calls are TRBV2 and TRBJ2-3; D is undetermined. V gave up 6 bases and J gave up 0 bases, with 10 bases separating them. The germline V gene has CDR1 SNHLY and CDR2 FYNNEI. The CDR3 length is 14 residues. The CDR3 spells CASSETLSTDTQYF. In nucleotides, the CDR3 is TGTGCCAGCAGCGAGACACTAAGCACAGATACGCAGTATTTT.

This clonotype was counted at least ten times. The CDR3 DNA sequence: TGTGCCAGCAGCCAAGAAACCGGGACAGGGGGCTACGAGCAGTACTTC. This translates into CASSQETGTGGYEQYF. The chain uses TRBV4-2 and TRBJ2-7, with 11 bases lining up with TRBD1. This CDR3 contains 16 residues. Germline lookup yields CDR1 LGHNA and CDR2 YNFKEQ. V shed 0 bases, J shed 3 bases, and the junction held 4 bases outside the gene matches.

This clonotype was seen a few times. The rearrangement uses TRBV5-1 and TRBJ2-7, with 8 bases identical to TRBD1. With V trimmed by 5 bases and J by 5 bases, 9 bases remained unmatched. The germline CDR1 and CDR2 sequences are SGHRS and YFSETQ. The CDR3 has 14 amino acids. The CDR3 sequence is CASRHQRTGNEQYF. The CDR3 DNA reads as TGCGCCAGCAGACACCAACGGACAGGGAACGAGCAGTACTTC. Full variable domain (remainder filled in from reference TRBV5-1 and TRBJ2-7): KAGVTQTPRYLIKTRGQQVTLSCSPISGHRSVSWYQQTPGQGLQFLFEYFSETQRNKGNFPGRFSGRQFSNSRSEMNVSTLELGDSALYLCASRHQRTGNEQYFGPGTRLTVT.

This clonotype was seen more than once but under ten times. This chain uses TRBV10-3 with TRBJ2-7; D not certain. In germline, CDR1 is ENHRY, CDR2 SYGVKD. This CDR3 contains 14 residues. Trimming cost V 5 bases and J 2 bases, with 13 bases left between them. The CDR3 sequence is CAISPQKPTYEQYF. The CDR3 bases are TGTGCCATCAGTCCGCAAAAGCCGACCTACGAGCAGTACTTC.

In this sample, this clonotype turned up a few times. This rearrangement joins TRBV5-5 to TRBJ2-3, with D perhaps TRBD1 (6 bases). The germline V gene encodes CDR1 SGHKS and CDR2 YYEKEE (reference sequence). V was cut by 2 bases and J by 2 bases, with 9 bases left in between. CDR3 size: 14 residues. CDR3 amino acids: CASSFAGVTDTQYF. CDR3 in DNA: TGTGCCAGCAGCTTTGCAGGGGTCACAGATACGCAGTATTTT.

This clonotype was observed a handful of times. The chain employs TRBV5-4 and TRBJ1-2; 7 bases match TRBD1. Trimming cost V 4 bases and J 3 bases; bases outside gene matches: 6. The germline V gene encodes CDR1 SGHNT and CDR2 YYREEE (reference sequence). The length of the CDR3 is 14 residues. The CDR3 DNA reads as TGTGCCAGCAGCCTCGCCGGGACAGACTATGGCTACACCTTC. Protein sequence: CASSLAGTDYGYTF.

The chain carries TRBV4-1 and TRBJ1-2; D not certain. CDR3 size: 15 residues. V was shortened by 0 bases and J by 3 bases, with 11 bases between the two germline ends. CDR1 is MGHRA and CDR2 is YSYEKL in the germline V gene. The CDR3 spells CASSQDDLEHYGYTF. DNA for the CDR3: TGCGCCAGCAGCCAAGATGACCTTGAGCACTATGGCTACACCTTC.

At least ten counts were recorded for this clonotype. The rearrangement uses TRBV12-3 or TRBV12-4 and TRBJ1-2; D ambiguous. The germline V and J ends were trimmed by 7 bases and 2 bases, with 20 bases remaining between them. The CDR3 is 16 residues long. This chain's CDR3 is CASTPQRSTANYGYTF. The CDR3 bases are TGTGCCAGCACCCCACAGAGGAGCACTGCCAACTATGGCTACACCTTC.

In its sample, this clonotype was seen once. This chain links TRBV24-1 with TRBJ2-5, with D tentatively TRBD1 (6 bases). The CDR3 loop spans 15 amino acids. With 4 bases removed from V and 2 bases from J, the gap between germline ends came to 13 bases. Germline CDR1 KGHDR, CDR2 SFDVKD. The CDR3 protein is CATSDPGTTQETQYF. In DNA form, the CDR3 reads TGTGCCACCAGTGACCCCGGGACAACTCAAGAGACCCAGTACTTC.

V and J are TRBV27 and TRBJ1-2; TRBD1 aligns across 10 bases. V shed 6 bases and J 3 bases; nucleotides not matched to a gene: 7. CDR3 length: 15 amino acids. The germline V gene has CDR1 MNHEY and CDR2 SMNVEV (reference sequence). CDR3 residues: CASRTGGLSDYGYTF. CDR3 nucleotide sequence: TGTGCCAGCAGGACAGGGGGCCTCTCAGACTATGGCTACACCTTC.

The rearrangement joins TRBV7-2 to TRBJ2-7, with TRBD2 matching over 8 bases. CDR3 size: 17 residues. Germline V gives CDR1 SGHTA, CDR2 FQGNSA. The junction had 12 bases not matched to a gene; V was cut back by 4 bases and J by 1 base. CDR3 in DNA: TGTGCCAGCAGCTCCGAAAGCTTTAGCGGGATTTCCTACGAGCAGTACTTC. This translates into CASSSESFSGISYEQYF.

V is TRBV15 and J is TRBJ2-3, with 7 bases aligning to TRBD1. The J segment lost 1 base and the V segment lost 1 base, leaving 8 bases of the junction unmatched. CDR3 size: 17 residues. Germline assignment: CDR1 LNHNV and CDR2 YYDKDF (reference sequence). The CDR3 spells CATSRGGQARGTDTQYF. The DNA for the CDR3 is TGTGCCACCAGCAGAGGTGGACAGGCGAGAGGCACAGATACGCAGTATTTT.

This clonotype was counted a single time. The rearrangement uses TRBV7-2 and TRBJ1-2, with D hard to call. Germline CDR1 reads SGHTA; CDR2 reads FQGNSA. V was pared by 5 bases and J by 4 bases, with 14 bases between. There are 14 residues in the CDR3. The CDR3 nucleotides read TGTGCCAGCAGCCCATACCGGGAGACCTATGGCTACACCTTC. Its protein product is CASSPYRETYGYTF.

The genes are TRBV19 and TRBJ2-2; 8 nucleotides match TRBD1. V gave up 4 bases and J gave up 1 base; unmatched junction bases: 5. The CDR3 runs 16 residues. The germline CDR1 and CDR2 sequences are LNHDA and SQIVND (reference sequence). The CDR3: CASSTSGTGNTGELFF. The CDR3 bases are TGTGCCAGTAGTACTTCCGGGACAGGGAACACCGGGGAGCTGTTTTTT.

The chain has TRBV12-3 or TRBV12-4 and TRBJ2-1; 9 bases line up with TRBD2. V was pared by 2 bases and J by 7 bases, with 12 bases of the junction left unmatched. The CDR3 runs 17 residues. The CDR3 DNA reads TGTGCCAGCAGTTTATTCGTGCGGGAGGGCCAGGGTAATGAGCAGTTCTTC. Its protein product is CASSLFVREGQGNEQFF.

In nucleotides, the CDR3 is TGCAGTGCTAGAGACGCCCGGTTGGGTACCGGGGAGCTGTTTTTT. As protein: CSARDARLGTGELFF. The V gene is TRBV20-1, the J gene TRBJ2-2, with D unclear. Germline values: CDR1 DFQATT, CDR2 SNEGSKA (reference sequence). V lost 0 bases and J lost 5, with 13 bases in between. The CDR3 sequence is 15 residues long.

Points on this clonotype: This may be a read error: a much more frequent sequence differs by one nucleotide. The rearrangement uses TRBV7-2 and TRBJ2-3; D gene ambiguous. V was clipped by 6 bases and J by 3 bases, with 1 base between them. The V gene's germline CDR1 is SGHTA and CDR2 FQGNSA. The CDR3 loop spans 10 amino acids. CDR3 in DNA: TGTGCCAGCAGAACAGATACGCAGTATTTT. Translated, it gives CASRTDTQYF.